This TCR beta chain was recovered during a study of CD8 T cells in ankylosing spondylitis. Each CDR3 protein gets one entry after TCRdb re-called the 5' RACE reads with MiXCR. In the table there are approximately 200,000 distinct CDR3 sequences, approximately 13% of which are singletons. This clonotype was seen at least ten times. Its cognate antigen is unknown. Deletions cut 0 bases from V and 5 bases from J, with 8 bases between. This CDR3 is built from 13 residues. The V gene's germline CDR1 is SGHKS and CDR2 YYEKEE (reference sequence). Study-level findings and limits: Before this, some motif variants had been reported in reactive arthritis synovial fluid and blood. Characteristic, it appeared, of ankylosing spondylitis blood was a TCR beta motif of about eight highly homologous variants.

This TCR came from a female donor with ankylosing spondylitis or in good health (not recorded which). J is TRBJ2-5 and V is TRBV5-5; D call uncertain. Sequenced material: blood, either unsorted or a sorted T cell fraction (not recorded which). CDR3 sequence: CASSLASQETQYF. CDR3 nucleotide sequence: TGTGCCAGCAGCTTGGCGTCCCAGGAGACCCAGTACTTC.